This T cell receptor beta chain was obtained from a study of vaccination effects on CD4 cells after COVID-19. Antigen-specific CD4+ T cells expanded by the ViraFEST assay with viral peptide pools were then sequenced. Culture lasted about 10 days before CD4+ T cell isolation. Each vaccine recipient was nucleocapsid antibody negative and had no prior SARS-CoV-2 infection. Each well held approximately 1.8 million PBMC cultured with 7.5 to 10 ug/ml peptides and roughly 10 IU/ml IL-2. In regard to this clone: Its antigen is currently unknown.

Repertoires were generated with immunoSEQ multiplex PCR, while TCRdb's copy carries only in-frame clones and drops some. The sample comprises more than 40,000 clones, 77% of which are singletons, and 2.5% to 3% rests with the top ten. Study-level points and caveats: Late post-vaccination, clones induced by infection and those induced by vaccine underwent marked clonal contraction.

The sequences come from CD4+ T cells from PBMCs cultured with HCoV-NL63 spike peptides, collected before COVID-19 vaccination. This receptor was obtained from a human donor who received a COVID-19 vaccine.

The CDR3 region is CASRPTGDYGYTF. The CDR3 nucleotides are TGTGCCAGCAGGCCCACAGGGGACTATGGCTACACCTTC. J is TRBJ1-2 and V is TRBV7-9, with TRBD1 matching 7 bases. Germline trimming cut 6 bases from V and 3 bases from J; bases unmatched to any gene: 4. Germline assignment: CDR1 SEHNR and CDR2 FQNEAQ (reference sequence). The CDR3 is 13 residues long. The full variable domain, with the rest looked up from reference TRBV7-9 and TRBJ1-2, is DTGVSQNPRHKITKRGQNVTFRCDPISEHNRLYWYRQTLGQGPEFLTYFQNEAQLEKSRLLSDRFSAERPKGSFSTLEIQRTEQGDSAMYLCASRPTGDYGYTFGSGTRLTVV.